This T cell receptor beta chain is drawn from a study of T cells in Graves' hyperthyroidism and ophthalmopathy (dated by TCRdb to about 2019). With regard to the full study: A discovery cohort of about 96 patients, roughly 45 with Graves' ophthalmopathy and 57 with stable Graves' hyperthyroidism, was used to find distinguishing TCR V-J signatures. Following sampling, methimazole starting at 30 mg daily was given to hyperthyroidism patients, and high-dose intravenous methylprednisolone was given to ophthalmopathy patients. The approximately 100 discovery patients were randomly split 7:3 into training and test sets. TCR Vbeta CDR3 sequencing of 135 peripheral blood samples (more than 40 ophthalmopathy, under 80 hyperthyroidism and around 17 progressor patients) is reported in the paper. The study also compared thyroid tissue and blood T-cell repertoires from a handful of Graves' hyperthyroidism patients. Prospective prediction of ophthalmopathy was tested in an independent validation cohort consisting of 18 to 20 hyperthyroidism patients and 15 or so patients who later progressed to ophthalmopathy. The investigation overall reported the following: No statistical method was used to set the sample size in advance, and investigators knew the group allocation. In validation, the model predicted progression to ophthalmopathy a median of around 6.5 months before onset, with 65% to 71% sensitivity and roughly 72% specificity. Most expanded thyroid clonotypes (frequency above 0.001) were also detected in blood, suggesting blood repertoires may reflect thyroid immune responses. In cross-validation, a model built on a 13 V-J signature told ophthalmopathy apart from stable hyperthyroidism with less than 90% sensitivity and about 81% specificity, and in testing the same model reached 80%/75%.

CDR3 length: 13 amino acids, cysteine to phenylalanine. CDR3 DNA only is kept here, 39 bases in frame from base 1. After removal of 6 bases from V and 8 bases from J, the junction retains 4 bases not matched to a gene. From the germline V gene, CDR1 is MNHEY and CDR2 is SVGEGT. Graves' hyperthyroidism was defined as stable when no progression to ophthalmopathy occurred over 18 months of follow-up. The hyperthyroidism patients were between 18 and 65 years old and newly diagnosed, with a disease duration of less than 2 months. Any patient with an uncontrolled infection, another autoimmune disease, pregnancy or lactation was excluded. Diagnoses were established on the basis of clinical symptoms, serum thyroxine and TRAb, thyroid ultrasound, and orbital computed tomography. Trizol reagent was used to extract total RNA, and RNA quality was then checked on an Agilent 2100 Bioanalyzer. The TCR beta CDR3 regions were amplified from RNA transcripts. A first-round RT-PCR of the TCR CDR3 used the HTBI primer set with the Qiagen OneStep RT-PCR kit. The libraries were constructed in a second round of multiplex PCR and then size-selected and purified. The libraries were sequenced on an Illumina HiSeq2000 using paired-end 100 bp reads. Per the original workflow: SOAPnuke was used to process the raw data, removing reads that contained adapters or uncalled bases, had a mean Phred below 15, or lacked an exact match to the constant primer or identifier. High-quality paired reads were merged with COPE v1.2.5, and unique nucleotide sequences were defined as clonotypes. Clonotypes were aligned to IMGT TRBV, TRBD and TRBJ reference segments using MiTCR v1.1. Analysis was restricted to V-J combinations with a frequency above 0.0001, which covered over 98% of repertoires. The TCS score was defined as F50 (clonal expansion) divided by E x V (chaos), with BLOSUM62-based TCRdist calculated between CDR3 peptides within each V-J. Welch's t-statistics and random forest reduced approximately 520 V-J features to fewer than 15, which were used in a naive Bayes classifier (R e1071). TCRdb reanalyzed the raw reads on its own, using fastp at Q25 for trimming and MiXCR for clone calling, and kept in-frame beta chains. Merged by CDR3 protein, the rows form single entries marked with the most common genes and DNA. The V and J calls follow TCRdb's processing rather than the paper's. The sample table lists just over 550,000 distinct CDR3 sequences, under 60% of them with a count of one. 8% to 8.5% of the sample goes to the ten largest clones.

Remarks on this clonotype: Its cognate antigen has yet to be identified. Per-base qualities were not stored, and no clone one base away is much larger.

The chain couples TRBV6-2 or TRBV6-3 to TRBJ1-5, with 10 bases aligning to TRBD1. This receptor was identified in a woman between 18 and 30 years old with Graves' hyperthyroidism. Donor details come from another sample of the same person, matched by shared clones. The sample consisted of peripheral blood or thyroid tissue (not recorded which). The sequenced DNA: TGTGCCAGCAGGGGAGGACAGGGGGAGCCCCAGCATTTT. Translated, this is CASRGGQGEPQHF.